This T cell receptor (beta chain) was recovered during a study of blood T cell repertoires in COVID-19 (TCRdb year 2020). A note on the overall study: Collaborator samples came from the United States, Italy and Spain and covered acute and convalescent phases of COVID-19. Deeply sampled blood TCRbeta repertoires from subjects exposed to, actively infected with, or recovered from COVID-19 were included in the dataset. The sample metadata nearly always contained a de-identified subject ID, COVID-19 status, age in years and sex. The repertoires were released in a freely available public database intended as a resource for research on the immune response to SARS-CoV-2. The prospective study material was composed of cDNA or gDNA derived from T cells, B-cell-depleted T cells, or PBMCs. Samples came from the ongoing ImmuneRACE study (first 160 participants) plus 1,254 subjects from 6 global collaborators. HLA class I and class II types, where available, came from metadata supplied by the sample provider rather than from assay-based typing. Broader findings and caveats from the paper: The amount of clinical and demographic metadata varied by source and participant and was provided uncurated.

The immunoSEQ Assay, a bias-controlled multiplex PCR, was used to amplify TCRbeta CDR3 regions from genomic DNA. The original pipeline was this. Within the assay, amplification of reference gene primers was used to estimate how many nucleated cells each sample contained. To quantify the absolute abundance of each unique TCRbeta CDR3 rearrangement, sequence reads were collapsed and filtered. For each sample, productive Simpson clonality was calculated by taking the square root of Simpson's diversity index across productive rearrangements. TCRdb took over this immuneACCESS table, retaining in-frame rearrangements with V and J assigned. Such tables are incomplete; in checked studies, under half of the missing clones stem from an unresolved V gene, and the remainder is unexplained. V, J and clone size were drawn from that table, and D and trimming were deduced from the DNA. In all, the sample holds about 150,000 clones, and around 87% of those were seen once. The top ten clones comprise around 6.3% of the sample.

This clone was seen a few times. Its antigen is not yet known. No quality values exist for individual bases; no much larger clone is one base distant. In the germline V gene, CDR1 corresponds to LGHNA and CDR2 to YNFKEQ. Compared with germline, V lacks 3 bases and J lacks 4 bases; bases without a gene match: 12. From cysteine to phenylalanine, the CDR3 is 19 amino acids long. Here the CDR3 DNA is all that survives: 57 bases in frame from base 1. Whole blood was collected in K2EDTA tubes by collaborating institutions according to the institutions' own protocols. Collaborator samples were shipped for TCRbeta analysis as frozen whole blood, isolated PBMCs, or DNA extracted from either sample type.

Sequenced material: peripheral blood. The TCR originated in a man older than 75 with acute or convalescent COVID-19. The chain was built from TRBV4-2 and TRBJ2-1, and TRBD2 matches 13 of the central bases. The DNA reads as follows: TGTGCCAGCAGCCAGGGATGGACTAGCGGGAGCTCTCGATACAATGAGCAGTTCTTC. This translates into CASSQGWTSGSSRYNEQFF.